Listed below are T cell receptor beta chains from one sample, sequenced in a study of technical replicates of blood from a few donors. The data were produced by immunoSEQ multiplex PCR, yet TCRdb's version contains in-frame clones alone and is incomplete. This sample yields tens of thousands of clones, of which 85% to 95% are seen a single time; under 0.3% belongs to the top ten. The sequenced material came from T cells isolated from PBMCs. Receptors were obtained from a human donor in good health. Both conserved end residues are part of each CDR3. The D gene is left open where the match is weak. For some rows the clone size is stated as once, few or many, or as a class when expanded; others skip it.

clone_size j_call v_call d_call cdr3_aa cdr3_nt
- TRBJ1-3 TRBV9 - CASSQTLSGNTIYF TGTGCCAGCAGCCAAACATTGTCTGGAAACACCATATATTTT
once TRBJ2-7 TRBV25-1 TRBD1 CASSEGDRGSYEQYF TGTGCCAGCAGTGAAGGGGACAGGGGTTCCTACGAGCAGTACTTC
- TRBJ1-1 TRBV6-5 - CASSFTTESEAFF TGTGCCAGCAGTTTTACGACAGAGTCAGAAGCTTTCTTT
- TRBJ2-2 TRBV29-1 TRBD1 CSVYRQGPPGELFF TGCAGCGTATATCGACAGGGTCCCCCCGGGGAGCTGTTTTTT
- TRBJ2-7 TRBV19 - CASSMDPRGAYEQYF TGTGCCAGTAGTATGGATCCCAGGGGCGCCTACGAGCAGTACTTC
- TRBJ2-7 TRBV5-6 - CASSLHSYYEQYF TGTGCCAGCAGCTTGCACAGCTACTACGAGCAGTACTTC
- TRBJ1-1 TRBV27 - CASSLEVWTEAFF TGTGCCAGCAGTTTAGAGGTATGGACTGAAGCTTTCTTT
- TRBJ1-5 TRBV6-1 TRBD1 CASSEDRGDSNQPQHF TGTGCCAGCAGTGAAGACAGGGGCGATAGCAATCAGCCCCAGCATTTT
- TRBJ1-4 TRBV28 - CASADEKLFF TGTGCCAGCGCGGATGAAAAACTGTTTTTT
once TRBJ2-1 TRBV11-2 TRBD2 CASSTGGAEQFF TGTGCCAGCTCAACCGGGGGGGCTGAGCAGTTCTTC
- TRBJ2-7 TRBV5-1 - CASSPSGKLKAYEQYF TGCGCCAGCAGCCCCTCCGGGAAACTTAAAGCCTACGAGCAGTACTTC
- TRBJ2-5 TRBV19 - CASSPLAAQETQYF TGTGCCAGTAGCCCTCTAGCAGCACAAGAGACCCAGTACTTC
- TRBJ1-5 TRBV15 - CATSRDSMNQPQHF TGTGCCACCAGCAGAGATTCTATGAATCAGCCCCAGCATTTT
- TRBJ2-7 TRBV5-4 TRBD2 CASSRGRQDLKLVYEQYF TGTGCCAGCAGCCGCGGGAGGCAGGACCTGAAGTTGGTTTACGAGCAGTACTTC
once TRBJ1-5 TRBV7-9 TRBD1 CASSLGPLGTGEGNQPQHF TGTGCCAGCAGCTTAGGGCCCCTCGGGACAGGGGAGGGAAATCAGCCCCAGCATTTT
- TRBJ2-1 TRBV5-4 - CASRFRTWQEDEQFF TGTGCCAGCAGATTTAGGACTTGGCAGGAGGATGAGCAGTTCTTC
- TRBJ1-1 TRBV29-1 TRBD1 CSVAGTGRGNTEAFF TGCAGCGTTGCCGGGACAGGAAGGGGGAACACTGAAGCTTTCTTT
- TRBJ2-2 TRBV5-4 - CASSLMFYGSTGELFF TGTGCCAGCAGCTTGATGTTCTACGGGAGTACCGGGGAGCTGTTTTTT
- TRBJ2-1 TRBV7-6 TRBD2 CASSPLAGGFPQIHNEQFF TGTGCCAGCAGCCCGCTAGCGGGGGGATTCCCCCAGATTCACAATGAGCAGTTCTTC
- TRBJ1-2 TRBV10-3 TRBD1 CAINSGGVSYGYTF TGTGCCATCAATTCAGGGGGAGTGAGCTATGGCTACACCTTC
- TRBJ1-1 TRBV27 TRBD1 CASSFGTGLNTEAFF TGTGCCAGCAGTTTCGGGACAGGGTTGAACACTGAAGCTTTCTTT
few TRBJ2-4 TRBV5-5 TRBD2 CASSLDPGTSIQYF TGTGCCAGCAGCCTGGACCCCGGGACTAGTATTCAGTACTTC
few TRBJ2-7 TRBV15 - CATSRSQGLRYEQYF TGTGCCACCAGCAGGAGCCAGGGTTTAAGGTACGAGCAGTACTTC
- TRBJ1-5 TRBV5-1 - CASSPTGFGNQPQHF TGCGCCAGCAGCCCTACAGGTTTCGGCAATCAGCCCCAGCATTTT